Included here is one TCR beta chain sequence, with context. Its antigen is still unknown. The CDR3 contains 16 residues. V gave up 7 bases and J gave up 2 bases; unmatched junction bases: 11. This specimen comes from a study of T-cell memory formation after mild COVID-19. Study details: TCR clusters were mostly confined to one donor each. Whole-study findings and limits: Clones shrinking between day 15 and 85 showed a balanced CD4/CD8 split, and those that grew later tilted toward CD4+. Contracting CD4+ clones sat mainly in CM and EM; CD8+ in EMRA.

Amplification by 5'RACE using constant-segment primers produced TCR alpha and TCR beta cDNA libraries that carried sample barcodes and UMIs. TCRdb processed the 5' RACE reads anew with MiXCR; each CDR3 protein has one entry. The sample has approximately 260,000 distinct CDR3 sequences, about 16% seen once. The TCR comes from a young man who had mild COVID-19 (a few samples of this study predate the infection). Cell type and time point are not known. V usage is TRBV12-3 or TRBV12-4 and J usage is TRBJ2-1, with 7 positions matching TRBD1. Sequencing was carried out using PBMCs or a T cell subset sorted from them (not recorded which). CDR3 DNA sequence: TGTGCCAGCATTCCTAGGCCGGGACAGCCCTACAATGAGCAGTTCTTC. Amino acids: CASIPRPGQPYNEQFF.